The present T cell receptor beta chain was sequenced within a study of T cells after yellow fever vaccination. It was through 5'RACE template switching that TCR cDNA was made, with a universal primer site and UMIs added. TCRdb itself ran the 5' RACE reads through MiXCR, one entry per CDR3 protein. In the table there are roughly 150,000 distinct CDR3 sequences, 6.5% to 8.5% of which are singletons. This clonotype was counted at least ten times. The starting material was CD4+ T cells sorted from PBMCs, obtained 5 to 6 days after the first yellow fever vaccination. The TCR comes from a man between 18 and 29 years old who received the YFV17D yellow fever vaccine.

The CDR3 DNA reads as TGTGCCACCCAGAAGTCTGGGGCCAACGTCCTGACTTTC. Its protein is CATQKSGANVLTF. This chain links TRBV6-5 with TRBJ2-6; D not resolved. Per germline, CDR1 MNHEY and CDR2 SVGAGI. The length of the CDR3 is 13 residues. V was cut by 10 bases and J by 1 base, with 8 bases left in between.